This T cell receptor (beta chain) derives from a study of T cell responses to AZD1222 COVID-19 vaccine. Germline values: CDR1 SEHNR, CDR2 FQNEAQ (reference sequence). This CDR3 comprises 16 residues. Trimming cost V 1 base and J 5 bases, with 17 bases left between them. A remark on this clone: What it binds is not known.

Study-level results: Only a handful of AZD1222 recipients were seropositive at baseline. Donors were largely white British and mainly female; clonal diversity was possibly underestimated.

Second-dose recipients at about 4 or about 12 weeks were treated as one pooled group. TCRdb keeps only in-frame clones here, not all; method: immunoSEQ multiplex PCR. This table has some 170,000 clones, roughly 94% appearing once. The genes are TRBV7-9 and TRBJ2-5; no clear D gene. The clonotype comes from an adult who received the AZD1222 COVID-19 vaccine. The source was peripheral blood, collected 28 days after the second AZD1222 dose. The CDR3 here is CASSLDTIRVTETQYF. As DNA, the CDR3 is TGTGCCAGCAGCTTAGATACCATTCGTGTGACGGAGACCCAGTACTTC.